Listed here are 13 T cell receptor beta chains from one sample, sequenced in a study of cytomegalovirus exposure and HLA in healthy donors (dated by TCRdb to about 2017). The receptor library was made with the immunoSEQ multiplex PCR assay. A mixture of 60 forward primers for TCR Vbeta segments and 13 reverse primers for TCR Jbeta segments was used in the multiplex PCR. This immuneACCESS table, as held by TCRdb, lists in-frame sequences with V and J called but not all clones. Of the missing ones, under half trace to an unresolved V gene in checked studies; the others have no known cause. The sample table shows 95,000 to 150,000 clones, and roughly three fifths are seen once. Clones ranked in the top ten supply about 1.6% of the sample. The material sequenced was PBMCs. These receptor sequences come from a man aged 18-30 years in good health and CMV-seronegative.

This clone was seen a handful of times. The J gene is TRBJ1-2, the V gene TRBV6-5, with 7 bases matching TRBD1. This CDR3 has 12 amino acids. Unmatched junction bases numbered 2, after V lost 4 bases and J lost 6 bases. CDR1 and CDR2 from the germline V gene are MNHEY and SVGAGI. The CDR3 DNA sequence: TGTGCCAGCAGTTCCAGGGGGGATGGCTACACCTTC. It translates to CASSSRGDGYTF.

This clone was seen just once. The rearrangement links TRBV18 to TRBJ2-4, with D possibly being TRBD2 (5 bases). V was clipped by 6 bases and J by 0 bases, with 15 bases between them. Germline lookup yields CDR1 KGHSH and CDR2 LQKENI. The CDR3 spans 16 residues. CDR3 coding DNA: TGTGCCAGCTCCAGGAGCCCTAGCATAGCCAAAAACATTCAGTACTTC. Amino acids: CASSRSPSIAKNIQYF.

The genes are TRBV7-2 and TRBJ2-7, with D unresolved. Per the germline V gene, CDR1 is SGHTA and CDR2 is FQGNSA. Trimming left V 1 base short and J 3 bases short, with 22 bases between. The CDR3 has 18 amino acids. The CDR3 nucleotides are TGTGCCAGCAGCTTAGGCGCCAGGCCTCAAACCAAAGACTACGAGCAGTACTTC. It codes for CASSLGARPQTKDYEQYF. Complete variable domain (other parts from reference TRBV7-2 and TRBJ2-7): GAGVSQSPSNKVTEKGKDVELRCDPISGHTALYWYRQSLGQGLEFLIYFQGNSAPDKSGLPSDRFSAERTGGSVSTLTIQRTQQEDSAVYLCASSLGARPQTKDYEQYFGPGTRLTVT.

The chain combines TRBV6-5 with TRBJ1-5, with TRBD1 matching over 8 bases. The CDR3 loop spans 14 amino acids. CDR1 and CDR2 (germline): MNHEY, SVGAGI. J was trimmed by 6 bases and V by 4 bases; bases with no gene match: 5. CDR3 sequence reads: CASSSGRGLQPQHF. The CDR3 nucleotides are TGTGCCAGCAGTTCGGGCAGGGGGCTTCAGCCCCAGCATTTT.

The chain couples TRBV6-5 to TRBJ1-2; 7 bases fit TRBD1. CDR1 and CDR2 from the germline V gene are MNHEY and SVGAGI. This CDR3 region has 15 residues. V shed 0 bases, J shed 2 bases, and the junction held 3 bases outside the gene matches. The CDR3 reads CASSYSGRGNYGYTF. CDR3 coding DNA: TGTGCCAGCAGTTACTCTGGCAGGGGGAACTATGGCTACACCTTC.

This chain links TRBV7-9 with TRBJ2-2, with 8 bases lining up with TRBD1. This CDR3 contains 16 residues. Germline V lookup: CDR1 SEHNR, CDR2 FQNEAQ (reference sequence). V shed 0 bases, J shed 6 bases, and the junction held 6 bases outside the gene matches. The CDR3 DNA sequence: TGTGCCAGCAGCTTAGCGAAGCCAGGGGGCGCCGGGGAGCTGTTTTTT. Encoded protein: CASSLAKPGGAGELFF.

This clone showed up just a few times. The V gene is TRBV4-1, the J gene TRBJ2-1, with D possibly being TRBD2 (7 bases). Deletions cut 4 bases from V and 4 bases from J, with 20 bases between. Germline CDR1 is MGHRA and CDR2 is YSYEKL. This CDR3 is 17 amino acids long. CDR3 amino acids: CASSPVGGAGYYNEQFF. Written as DNA, the CDR3 is TGCGCCAGCAGCCCTGTAGGGGGGGCAGGGTATTACAATGAGCAGTTCTTC.

The CDR3 coding sequence is TGCGCCAGCAGCCTAAGCGGGGCCCATGAGCAGTTCTTC. Encoded protein: CASSLSGAHEQFF. This sequence joins TRBV5-1 and TRBJ2-1, with 7 bases fitting TRBD2. This CDR3 is built from 13 residues. Germline CDR1 and CDR2: SGHRS and YFSETQ. Germline trimming cut 4 bases from V and 8 bases from J; bases unmatched to any gene: 6.

The chain recombines TRBV19 with TRBJ1-5; tentatively, D is TRBD1 (6 bases). V gave up 3 bases and J gave up 5 bases, with 11 bases separating them. Germline values: CDR1 LNHDA, CDR2 SQIVND (reference sequence). The CDR3 has 14 residues. This CDR3 is CASSIPQGYQPQHF. The CDR3 bases are TGTGCCAGTAGTATCCCACAGGGCTATCAGCCCCAGCATTTT.

This chain uses TRBV28 with TRBJ1-2, with a weak D call TRBD1 (5 bases). CDR1 is MDHEN, CDR2 SYDVKM, per germline. Trimming removed 7 bases at V and 4 bases at J, with 13 bases between. This CDR3 is built from 13 residues. CDR3 DNA: TGTGCCAGCAAAACGGGACTGGCCTATGGCTACACCTTC. Its protein product is CASKTGLAYGYTF.

The chain links TRBV7-9 to TRBJ1-2; 7 positions match TRBD1. Germline V gene lookup returns CDR1 SEHNR and CDR2 FQNEAQ (reference sequence). The CDR3 is made up of 15 amino acids. V was clipped by 5 bases and J by 5 bases; unmatched bases: 11. The CDR3 here is CASSGEDRRIYGYTF. The CDR3 DNA reads as TGTGCCAGCAGCGGCGAGGACAGGAGAATTTATGGCTACACCTTC.

This clone was found a few times. V usage is TRBV5-4 and J usage is TRBJ2-7; TRBD1 agrees at 9 bases. V was pared by 2 bases and J by 4 bases, with 7 bases of the junction left unmatched. The CDR3 has 15 residues. Germline-derived CDR1 and CDR2 are SGHNT and YYREEE (reference sequence). In DNA, the CDR3 is TGTGCCAGCAGCTTTGCCGGGACAGGGTATTACGAGCAGTACTTC. Its protein is CASSFAGTGYYEQYF.

V gene TRBV11-3 combines with J gene TRBJ1-5; 10 bases map to TRBD1. Trimming at V came to 2 bases and at J to 6 bases, leaving 4 bases not matched to a gene. Germline CDR1 and CDR2: SGHNT and YENEEA. This CDR3 has 15 residues. CDR3 bases: TGTGCCAGCAGCTTAAGGGACAGGGGTTCTCAGCCCCAGCATTTT. Translating gives CASSLRDRGSQPQHF.